One and the same sample provided the 24 T cell receptor beta chains below, sequenced in a study of OX40 agonist ivuxolimab in advanced cancers. Sequenced by immunoSEQ multiplex PCR; TCRdb stores in-frame clones only, minus some. The sample records 82,000 or so clones, more than 80% being singletons. The material sequenced was CD4+ or CD8+ T cells sorted from blood, taken in a trial of the OX40 agonist ivuxolimab. The receptors derive from an adult with an advanced solid tumor such as melanoma, head and neck, liver or kidney cancer.

This clone is a singleton in its sample. The V call is TRBV14, the J call TRBJ2-3, with 8 bases aligning to TRBD2. Germline values: CDR1 SGHDN, CDR2 FVKESK. J lost 1 base, V lost 4 bases, and 10 bases had no gene match. This CDR3 spans 17 amino acids. CDR3 nucleotide sequence: TGTGCCAGCAGCCCACATCTTGGGCGGGGGGGCACAGATACGCAGTATTTT. Protein product: CASSPHLGRGGTDTQYF.

The chain employs TRBV28 and TRBJ2-2; the D is unclear. Germline CDR1 MDHEN, CDR2 SYDVKM. The CDR3 is 13 residues long. The V end was cut by 5 bases, the J end by 5 bases, with 9 bases between. DNA for the CDR3: TGTGCCAGCAGTCCACCTGCTACCGGGGAGCTGTTTTTT. It is translated as CASSPPATGELFF.

This clone appeared a single time. V usage is TRBV28 and J usage is TRBJ1-3; D not certain. The V gene's germline CDR1 is MDHEN and CDR2 SYDVKM. The CDR3 has 16 residues. V lost 2 bases, J lost 4 bases, and 15 bases lay in between. The CDR3 sequence: CASSLGPVSSGNTIYF. CDR3 nucleotides: TGTGCCAGCAGTTTAGGACCGGTCTCGAGCGGAAACACCATATATTTT. The full variable domain, its missing parts supplied by reference TRBV28 and TRBJ1-3, is DVKVTQSSRYLVKRTGEKVFLECVQDMDHENMFWYRQDPGLGLRLIYFSYDVKMKEKGDIPEGYSVSREKKERFSLILESASTNQTSMYLCASSLGPVSSGNTIYFGEGSWLTVV.

Points on this clone: At one end, the junction sequence differs from germline, possibly due to a read error. The chain uses TRBV6-1 and TRBJ1-4, with TRBD1 identical over 8 bases. Looked up from germline, CDR1 is MNHNS and CDR2 is SASEGT. This CDR3 contains 12 residues. CDR3 loop: CASSEETGATYF. In DNA, the CDR3 is TGTGCCAGCAGTGAAGAGACAGGGGCGACCTATTTT.

The CDR3 loop reads CASSLSWGPYEQYF. In nucleotides, the CDR3 is TGCGCCAGCAGCTTAAGTTGGGGTCCCTACGAGCAGTACTTC. The chain uses TRBV5-1 and TRBJ2-7; D is unclear. The CDR3 totals 14 residues. Germline loops: CDR1 SGHRS, CDR2 YFSETQ. Trimming took 2 bases from V and 2 from J, leaving 11 bases between them.

The chain couples TRBV7-3 to TRBJ1-5; 8 bases are shared with TRBD1. The CDR3 runs 15 residues. V gave up 5 bases and J gave up 4 bases; unmatched junction bases: 7. In germline, CDR1 is SGHTA, CDR2 FQGTGA. The CDR3 region has the DNA TGTGCCAGCAGCGCGACGGGACAGGCTAATCAGCCCCAGCATTTT. It yields the protein CASSATGQANQPQHF.

The V gene is TRBV11-1, the J gene TRBJ2-7; 10 positions agree with TRBD1. V lost 3 bases, J lost 4 bases, and 3 bases stayed unmatched. The CDR3 runs to 14 residues. CDR1 SGHAT and CDR2 FQDESV come from the germline V gene (reference sequence). The DNA for the CDR3 is TGTGCCAGCAGCTTCTCGGGACAGGGGTACGAGCAGTACTTC. It specifies CASSFSGQGYEQYF.

The gene calls are TRBV9 and TRBJ2-5, with D possibly TRBD2 on 7 matching bases. The CDR3 extends over 18 amino acids. Germline V gene lookup returns CDR1 SGDLS and CDR2 YYNGEE. Trimming pared 3 bases from V and 2 bases from J, leaving 23 bases between. CDR3 DNA: TGTGCCAGCAGCGAGGCTGGGGGGGGCAGATCAATACAAGAGACCCAGTACTTC. Its protein is CASSEAGGGRSIQETQYF.

CDR3 sequence: CASSWTGANEQFF. As DNA, the CDR3 is TGTGCCAGCAGTTGGACAGGGGCAAATGAGCAGTTCTTC. The rearrangement joins TRBV6-1 to TRBJ2-1, with TRBD1 matching 9 bases. Trimming at V came to 5 bases and at J to 7 bases, leaving 3 bases not matched to a gene. This CDR3 contains 13 residues. CDR1 and CDR2 (germline): MNHNS, SASEGT.

This chain joins TRBV7-2 and TRBJ2-1, with D unresolved. Germline loops: CDR1 SGHTA, CDR2 FQGNSA. This CDR3 contains 13 residues. The V and J ends lost 4 bases and 3 bases respectively, with 7 bases between them. CDR3 nucleotides: TGTGCCAGCAGCTCTTCGATCTACAATGAGCAGTTCTTC. This encodes CASSSSIYNEQFF.

The genes are TRBV21-1 and TRBJ2-3; the table's D call, TRBD2, was not checked against the DNA. TRBV21-1 is shown as a pseudogene. The CDR3 is 19 amino acids. The CDR3 DNA is TGTGCCAGCAGACGAAGGAGGTCCGGCGGGGGGTGTGGCACAGATACGCAGTATTTT. Encoded protein: CASRRRRSGGGCGTDTQYF.

V usage is TRBV11-2 and J usage is TRBJ1-5; perhaps TRBD1 as D (6 bases). Germline CDR1 and CDR2: SGHAT and FQNNGV. V was trimmed by 3 bases and J by 3 bases, leaving 18 bases between them. This CDR3 contains 17 residues. The CDR3 nucleotides read TGTGCCAGCAGCTTCGGGGGGGGCAGGGCGGACAATCAGCCCCAGCATTTT. Protein product: CASSFGGGRADNQPQHF.

The J gene is TRBJ1-1, the V gene TRBV2, with D perhaps TRBD1 (5 bases). V gave up 5 bases and J gave up 9 bases, with 10 bases separating them. The CDR3 contains 11 residues. From germline, CDR1 is SNHLY and CDR2 FYNNEI. The CDR3 DNA sequence: TGTGCCAGCAGTCTGACAGCGAAAGCTTTCTTT. It specifies CASSLTAKAFF. Full variable domain (outside the CDR3, taken from reference TRBV2 and TRBJ1-1): EPEVTQTPSHQVTQMGQEVILRCVPISNHLYFYWYRQILGQKVEFLVSFYNNEISEKSEIFDDQFSVERPDGSNFTLKIRSTKLEDSAMYFCASSLTAKAFFGQGTRLTVV.

The sample holds a few counts of this clone. The rearrangement links TRBV9 to TRBJ1-1; maybe TRBD1 (6 bases). Germline CDR1 SGDLS, CDR2 YYNGEE. The CDR3 extends over 13 amino acids. Trimming shortened V by 4 bases and J by 5 bases, and 12 bases separated the two germline ends. The CDR3 region is CASSQGGGTEAFF. DNA for the CDR3: TGTGCCAGCAGCCAAGGAGGGGGGACTGAAGCTTTCTTT.

The J gene is TRBJ1-1, the V gene TRBV7-6, with 9 bases identical to TRBD1. This CDR3 spans 15 amino acids. The V segment lost 1 base and the J segment 3 bases; nucleotides outside the gene matches: 3. Germline values: CDR1 SGHVS, CDR2 FNYEAQ. This CDR3 reads CASSLVDRGYTEAFF. Here the CDR3 DNA reads TGTGCCAGCAGCTTAGTGGACAGGGGATACACTGAAGCTTTCTTT.

The rearrangement uses TRBV4-3 and TRBJ1-6; 9 bases align to TRBD1. V trimming: 1 base; J trimming: 11 bases; junction bases outside the gene matches: 6. This CDR3 contains 15 residues. The V gene's germline CDR1 is LGHNA and CDR2 YSLEER. This CDR3 is CASSQGDRETPPLHF. The CDR3, as DNA: TGCGCCAGCAGCCAAGGGGACAGGGAAACTCCACCCCTCCACTTT.

The genes are TRBV19 and TRBJ2-5; 10 nucleotides match TRBD2. The V gene's germline CDR1 is LNHDA and CDR2 SQIVND (reference sequence). The CDR3 is 16 amino acids. V shed 5 bases, J shed 1 base, and the junction held 7 bases outside the gene matches. The DNA for the CDR3 is TGTGCCAGTAGTCCTTCAGCGGGGGGGTTCCAAGAGACCCAGTACTTC. Amino acid sequence: CASSPSAGGFQETQYF.

The CDR3 DNA reads TGTGCCTGGAGTACCGGATACGGCTACACCTTC. Its translation is CAWSTGYGYTF. The chain employs TRBV30 and TRBJ1-2; D gene ambiguous. V lost 2 bases, J lost 8 bases, and 9 bases lay in between. Germline CDR1 GTSNPN, CDR2 SVGIG (reference sequence). This CDR3 region has 11 residues.

The rearrangement uses TRBV30 and TRBJ1-6; perhaps TRBD1 as D (6 bases). The V gene's germline CDR1 is GTSNPN and CDR2 SVGIG (reference sequence). The CDR3 extends over 17 amino acids. Trimming shortened V by 3 bases and J by 0 bases, and 15 bases separated the two germline ends. CDR3 sequence (DNA): TGTGCCTGGAGGGGAACCGACAGGAGCTCCTATAATTCACCCCTCCACTTT. This sequence encodes CAWRGTDRSSYNSPLHF.

The chain recombines TRBV5-1 with TRBJ2-3; tentatively, D is TRBD2 (5 bases). The CDR3 consists of 13 residues. Germline values: CDR1 SGHRS, CDR2 YFSETQ. V dropped 4 bases and J dropped 1 base, with 7 bases sitting between them. This CDR3 is CASSGAGTDTQYF. The DNA for the CDR3 is TGCGCCAGCAGCGGAGCGGGCACAGATACGCAGTATTTT.

The gene calls are TRBV6-1 and TRBJ1-2, with unresolved D. Germline assignment: CDR1 MNHNS and CDR2 SASEGT. CDR3 length: 19 residues. V was trimmed by 2 bases and J by 1 base, leaving 23 bases between them. The CDR3 DNA is TGTGCCAGCAGTGAAACCGGTTTGGGAAGTTTGCAGTTTAACTATGGCTACACCTTC. Protein sequence: CASSETGLGSLQFNYGYTF.

This rearrangement joins TRBV15 to TRBJ2-7, with D tentatively TRBD1 (7 bases). The CDR3 loop spans 13 amino acids. Germline-derived CDR1 and CDR2 are LNHNV and YYDKDF (reference sequence). V lost 4 bases and J 2 bases, leaving 9 bases between the germline ends. CDR3 in DNA: TGTGCCACCAGCACAGGGGGGCCCTACGAGCAGTACTTC. This codes for CATSTGGPYEQYF.

This rearrangement joins TRBV5-6 to TRBJ1-2, with 8 bases identical to TRBD1. The CDR3 runs 13 residues. Germline V gene lookup returns CDR1 SGHDT and CDR2 YYEEEE. J lost 8 bases, V lost 5 bases, and 8 bases had no gene match. The CDR3 DNA reads TGTGCCAGCAGACGGGACAGGTTCGGAGGCTACACCTTC. As protein: CASRRDRFGGYTF.

The V and J genes are TRBV30 and TRBJ1-4; no clear D. The germline CDR1 and CDR2 sequences are GTSNPN and SVGIG (reference sequence). CDR3 length equals 16 residues. CDR3 in amino acids: CYGQRGTRATNEKLFF. The CDR3 bases are TGTTACGGGCAGCGCGGAACTCGGGCAACTAATGAAAAACTGTTTTTT.